This passage covers 8 T cell receptor beta chains from one sample sequenced in a study of shared T cell receptors in the human thymus. Libraries were prepared by immunoSEQ multiplex PCR; TCRdb keeps only in-frame clonotypes and omits some of them. The sample includes more than 550,000 clones, around 87% seen only once; the top ten take about 0.0094%. The sample was also linked to a second study, of human thymus T cells.

The sequenced material came from thymocytes. The source is a boy younger than two with a congenital heart defect.

This clone showed up just once. The V gene is TRBV18, the J gene TRBJ2-7, with 9 bases identical to TRBD2. CDR3 size: 16 residues. The V segment lost 4 bases and the J segment 4 bases; nucleotides outside the gene matches: 11. Germline-derived CDR1 and CDR2 are KGHSH and LQKENI. This chain's CDR3 is CASSQLSSGDWYEQYF. The CDR3 coding sequence is TGTGCCAGCTCACAGCTATCTAGCGGGGACTGGTACGAGCAGTACTTC.

This chain links TRBV5-8 with TRBJ1-6, with TRBD1 matching 11 bases. The V gene end was trimmed by 4 bases and the J gene end by 9 bases; junction bases not matched to a gene: 6. The germline CDR1 and CDR2 sequences are SGHTS and YDEGEE. CDR3 size: 15 residues. CDR3 protein: CASSPDRGQRSPLHF. DNA for the CDR3: TGTGCCAGCAGCCCGGACAGGGGGCAACGTTCACCCCTCCACTTT.

The chain couples TRBV20-1 to TRBJ1-2; perhaps TRBD1 as D (5 bases). This CDR3 region has 10 residues. Per germline, CDR1 DFQATT and CDR2 SNEGSKA (reference sequence). Trimming left V 6 bases short and J 8 bases short, with 10 bases between. The CDR3 sequence: CSAGRGGYTF. CDR3 sequence (DNA): TGCAGTGCCGGGAGGGGAGGCTACACCTTC.

The chain joins TRBV4-3 to TRBJ1-4, with 7 bases identical to TRBD1. This CDR3 comprises 16 residues. The V and J ends lost 0 bases and 7 bases, in that order; junction bases with no gene match: 8. Germline V gives CDR1 LGHNA, CDR2 YSLEER. Here the CDR3 DNA reads TGCGCCAGCAGCCAAGAGGGGCAAGACAGGGCTGAAAAACTGTTTTTT. Translating it yields CASSQEGQDRAEKLFF.

The genes are TRBV12-2 and TRBJ2-5; the table's D call of TRBD2 was not tested on the DNA. TRBV12-2 is a pseudogene locus. The CDR3 runs to 16 residues. CDR3 DNA sequence: TGTGCAAGTCGCTTAGATCTCCCCGGGAAGCCAGAGACCCAGTACTTC. Translation gives CASRLDLPGKPETQYF.

The chain has TRBV10-1 and TRBJ1-2; unclear D gene. Germline V CDR1 and CDR2: WNHNN, SYGVQD (reference sequence). Trimming left V 0 bases short and J 3 bases short, with 5 bases between. The CDR3 has 13 residues. The DNA for the CDR3 is TGCGCCAGCAGTGAGTCTCGAGACTATGGCTACACCTTC. It is translated as CASSESRDYGYTF.

The CDR3 spells CSSDSGTGSYGYTF. As DNA, the CDR3 is TGCAGCTCGGATAGCGGGACAGGGAGTTATGGCTACACCTTC. The V gene is TRBV29-1, the J gene TRBJ1-2; 9 nucleotides agree with TRBD1. Trimming cost V 8 bases and J 5 bases; bases outside gene matches: 12. The CDR3 totals 14 residues. CDR1 SQVTM and CDR2 ANQGSEA come from the germline V gene.

This clone has a single count. The V and J genes are TRBV28 and TRBJ2-7, with D tentatively TRBD2 (7 bases). The germline V gene has CDR1 MDHEN and CDR2 SYDVKM. The V end was cut by 6 bases, the J end by 2 bases, with 20 bases between. The CDR3 is made up of 16 amino acids. This CDR3 is CASSYRKGGGTYEQYF. CDR3 nucleotides: TGTGCCAGCAGCTACCGAAAGGGGGGAGGGACCTACGAGCAGTACTTC.